The subject of this entry is one T cell receptor (beta chain). Its target is not known. The data derive from a study of CXCR3-negative and CXCR3-positive naive CD8 T cells. The length of the CDR3 is 14 residues. Germline V gene data show CDR1 as LNHNV and CDR2 as YYDKDF (reference sequence). Study-wide results and limits: Diversity ran similarly high across both naive subsets but far lower in memory CD8+ cells. CXCR3-negative naive cells had less hydrophobic TRB CDR3s than did CXCR3-positive naive cells. Researchers reported similar TRBV-TRBJ usage in naive CXCR3-negative and CXCR3-positive cells, though memory differed.

The TRB libraries of cDNA were built by UMI-labeled 5' RACE. TCRdb reprocessed the 5' RACE reads and stores each CDR3 protein as one record, lacking DNA. This table lists about 84,000 distinct CDR3 sequences. The rearrangement joins TRBV15 to TRBJ2-3; TCRdb's D call of TRBD2 is untestable without DNA. Input material: naive CXCR3+ CD8+ T cells from blood. Subset given: CD45RO-CCR7+CD27+CD95- naive CD8+ T cells expressing CXCR3 (TNR3+). This TCR was sampled from a human donor in good health. Some clones in this sample may be carry-over from other donors' samples. The CDR3 spells CATSGSGGTDTQYF.